These T cell receptor beta chains were read from a single sample in a study of shared clonotypes between healthy human individuals. The assay was immunoSEQ multiplex PCR, and TCRdb's table has in-frame clones only and misses some. The table records hundreds of thousands of clones, around three quarters of them present only once. The sequencing input was memory CD4+ T cells sorted from blood. The receptor source for this set is a woman aged 25 to 39 in good health. CDR3s include the opening cysteine and the closing phenylalanine or tryptophan. D genes are given only for firm matches. Some rows mark clone size as missing; the rest say once, few, many or name a class of expanded clone.

d_call clone_size j_call v_call cdr3_aa cdr3_nt
TRBD2 - TRBJ2-7 TRBV10-3 CAISSGLAGYSYEQYF TGTGCCATCAGTTCCGGACTAGCGGGCTATTCCTACGAGCAGTACTTC
TRBD1 many TRBJ2-1 TRBV29-1 CSGRQGRREQFF TGCAGCGGCCGACAGGGTCGACGTGAGCAGTTCTTC
- - TRBJ2-5 TRBV2 CASRDSFQETQYF TGTGCCAGCAGGGACAGTTTCCAAGAGACCCAGTACTTC
TRBD2 once TRBJ2-1 TRBV10-3 CASRAGGPRNEQFF TGTGCCAGCAGAGCGGGAGGGCCACGGAATGAGCAGTTCTTC
- - TRBJ2-7 TRBV6-5 CASSYSGMSYEQYF TGTGCCAGCAGTTATAGCGGAATGTCCTACGAGCAGTACTTC
- - TRBJ2-3 TRBV4-2 CASSLGPGKADTQYF TGTGCCAGCAGCTTGGGTCCCGGGAAAGCAGATACGCAGTATTTT
TRBD2 - TRBJ2-1 TRBV30 CAWSVRLAGAYNEQFF TGTGCCTGGAGTGTACGACTAGCGGGAGCCTACAATGAGCAGTTCTTC
TRBD2 few TRBJ2-5 TRBV5-4 CASSSGTSQETQYF TGTGCCAGCAGCTCCGGGACTAGTCAAGAGACCCAGTACTTC
- - TRBJ2-3 TRBV5-4 CASSLGSAGNTDTQYF TGTGCCAGCAGCTTGGGTTCGGCAGGGAACACAGATACGCAGTATTTT
- few TRBJ1-5 TRBV11-2 CASSPAVGGRPQHF TGTGCCAGCAGTCCCGCGGTCGGGGGACGGCCCCAGCATTTT
TRBD1 - TRBJ2-4 TRBV6-1 CASSVTGAWNIQYF TGTGCCAGCAGCGTGACAGGGGCTTGGAACATTCAGTACTTC
- - TRBJ1-5 TRBV18 CASSPPGGQPQHF TGTGCCAGCTCACCTCCGGGTGGTCAGCCCCAGCATTTT
TRBD2 - TRBJ2-1 TRBV9 CASSVGGGSDEQFF TGTGCCAGCAGCGTAGGGGGAGGGAGCGATGAGCAGTTCTTC
- few TRBJ1-2 TRBV25-1 CASSRGAPNYGYTF TGTGCCAGCAGTCGGGGGGCGCCTAACTATGGCTACACCTTC
- few TRBJ2-5 TRBV4-1 CASSQDGRGLETQYF TGCGCCAGCAGCCAAGATGGTAGAGGTTTAGAGACCCAGTACTTC
- - TRBJ2-2 TRBV5-4 CASSLGSGTTGELFF TGTGCCAGCAGCTTGGGAAGCGGAACTACCGGGGAGCTGTTTTTT
- - TRBJ2-3 TRBV29-1 CSVEGGTGSTDTQYF TGCAGCGTTGAAGGGGGGACCGGGAGCACAGATACGCAGTATTTT